These T cell receptor beta chains were read from a single sample in a study of cytomegalovirus exposure and HLA in healthy donors. TCRdb's copy holds only in-frame clones and misses some; the assay was immunoSEQ multiplex PCR. The sample has over 85,000 clones; around 82% are singletons. Sequencing input: PBMCs. Receptors originate from a young woman in good health and CMV-seropositive. The CDR3 runs from the conserved cysteine through the conserved F or W. The D gene is left open where the match is weak. Only some rows state a clone size, as once, few, many or a class for expanded clones.

length	V	size	J	D	DNA	CDR3
16	TRBV9	NA	TRBJ2-7	TRBD2	TGTGCCAGCAGCGTAGACGGCGGGGGGCATTCCTACGAGCAGTACTTC	CASSVDGGGHSYEQYF
18	TRBV5-1	NA	TRBJ2-5	NA	TGCGCCAGCAGCTTGTACGCGAGGCAAACTAATTCGCCAGAGACCCAGTACTTC	CASSLYARQTNSPETQYF
14	TRBV29-1	once	TRBJ2-1	NA	TGCAGCGTTGAAGATTATTCCGAGGACAATGAGCAGTTCTTC	CSVEDYSEDNEQFF
13	TRBV10-1	NA	TRBJ2-2	TRBD1	TGCGCCAGCGCCCGGACAGGGACCGGGGAGCTGTTTTTT	CASARTGTGELFF
12	TRBV28	few	TRBJ1-2	NA	TGTGCCAGCAGTGCCCTCGGGTATGGCTACACCTTC	CASSALGYGYTF
14	TRBV7-9	once	TRBJ2-3	TRBD1	TGTGCCAGCAGCTCCGGGACAGCCACAGATACGCAGTATTTT	CASSSGTATDTQYF
15	TRBV7-2	NA	TRBJ2-3	TRBD1	TGTGCCAGCAGCTCGGACAGGGACACCACAGATACGCAGTATTTT	CASSSDRDTTDTQYF
15	TRBV5-1	few	TRBJ2-2	TRBD1	TGCGCCAGCAGCTTTCAGGACAGGAGAAACGGGGAGCTGTTTTTT	CASSFQDRRNGELFF
14	TRBV7-2	NA	TRBJ2-1	TRBD2	TGTGCCAGCAGCTATAGCGGGGGGGCTGCTGAGCAGTTCTTC	CASSYSGGAAEQFF
14	TRBV11-3	NA	TRBJ2-3	TRBD1	TGTGCCAGCAGCTTACAGGGGGCCGGAGATACGCAGTATTTT	CASSLQGAGDTQYF
16	TRBV13	NA	TRBJ2-7	NA	TGTGCCAGCAGCCAAAGACAAGGGACATTCTCCTACGAGCAGTACTTC	CASSQRQGTFSYEQYF
18	TRBV28	NA	TRBJ2-5	NA	TGTGCCAGCAGAATATGGCCCCTAGGGGCGCAGCCACAAGAGACCCAGTACTTC	CASRIWPLGAQPQETQYF
14	TRBV5-1	once	TRBJ2-7	TRBD1	TGCGCCAGCAGCAGCGGACAGGGGGGGTACGAGCAGTACTTC	CASSSGQGGYEQYF
19	TRBV4-3	NA	TRBJ2-2	NA	TGCGCCAGCAGCCACGAAAGGTTTCGGGGGTACGCGGTCGCCGGGGAGCTGTTTTTT	CASSHERFRGYAVAGELFF
14	TRBV19	NA	TRBJ2-1	TRBD1	TGTGCCAGTAGTAGGACAGGGTACAGCAATGAGCAGTTCTTC	CASSRTGYSNEQFF
15	TRBV7-2	few	TRBJ2-1	NA	TGTGCCAGCAGCTTAGCTGTGGCAGGGTGGAATGAGCAGTTCTTC	CASSLAVAGWNEQFF
14	TRBV27	NA	TRBJ2-1	NA	TGTGCCAGCAGCCCCGCGACTAGTAACAATGAGCAGTTCTTC	CASSPATSNNEQFF
13	TRBV29-1	NA	TRBJ2-7	NA	TGCAGCGCCGAAGGTACAGATTCCTACGAGCAGTACTTC	CSAEGTDSYEQYF
16	TRBV6-1	NA	TRBJ2-1	TRBD2	TGTGCCAGCAGTGATCTGGCGGGGGGCTCCTACAATGAGCAGTTCTTC	CASSDLAGGSYNEQFF
16	TRBV19	NA	TRBJ1-6	NA	TGTGCCAGTAGTATAGATCAAGTGAGCTATAATTCACCCCTCCACTTT	CASSIDQVSYNSPLHF
15	TRBV9	once	TRBJ2-7	NA	TGTGCCAGCAGCGTAGGAGGCGGGGTGAACTACGAGCAGTACTTC	CASSVGGGVNYEQYF
15	TRBV6-5	once	TRBJ2-5	NA	TGTGCCAGCAGTTATTCCGGGGGTCTACAAGAGACCCAGTACTTC	CASSYSGGLQETQYF
13	TRBV12-5	NA	TRBJ1-1	NA	TGTGCTAGTGGTTCCCAGGGGAACACTGAAGCTTTCTTT	CASGSQGNTEAFF
19	TRBV14	NA	TRBJ1-4	NA	TGTGCCAGCAGCCAAGGAAAGGGGGGCGGGAGGCTGGTAAATGAAAAACTGTTTTTT	CASSQGKGGGRLVNEKLFF
16	TRBV13	once	TRBJ2-3	NA	TGTGCCAGCAGCTTAGTTGGGGCGTTCTTTGTGGGTACGCAGTATTTT	CASSLVGAFFVGTQYF